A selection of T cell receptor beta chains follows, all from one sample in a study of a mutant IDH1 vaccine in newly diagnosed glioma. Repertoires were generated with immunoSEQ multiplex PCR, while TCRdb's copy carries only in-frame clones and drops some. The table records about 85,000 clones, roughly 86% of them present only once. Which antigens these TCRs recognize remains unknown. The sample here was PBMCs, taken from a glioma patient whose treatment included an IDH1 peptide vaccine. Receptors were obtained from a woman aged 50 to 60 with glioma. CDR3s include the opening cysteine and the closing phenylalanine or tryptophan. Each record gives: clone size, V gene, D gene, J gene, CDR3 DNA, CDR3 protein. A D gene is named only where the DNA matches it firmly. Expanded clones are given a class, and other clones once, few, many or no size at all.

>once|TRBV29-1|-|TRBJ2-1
TGCAGCGTTTACAGGAATGAGCAGTTCTTC
CSVYRNEQFF
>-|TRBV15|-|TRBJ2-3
TGTGCCACCAGCGTTCGATCCACAGATACGCAGTATTTT
CATSVRSTDTQYF
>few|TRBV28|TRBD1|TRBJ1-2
TGTGCCAGCAGTCTCATCCACAGGGGGCGCTATGGCTACACCTTC
CASSLIHRGRYGYTF
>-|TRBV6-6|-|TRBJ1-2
TGTGCCAGCAGTTACTCTGGGCGACGGGGCTACACCTTC
CASSYSGRRGYTF
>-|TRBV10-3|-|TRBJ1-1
TGTGCCATCAGCCACAGGGAAGGGAACACTGAAGCTTTCTTT
CAISHREGNTEAFF
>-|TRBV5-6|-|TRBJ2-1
TGTGCCAGCAGTTCGCTCGATCTCATCTACAATGAGCAGTTCTTC
CASSSLDLIYNEQFF
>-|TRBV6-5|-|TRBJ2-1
TGTGCCAGCAGTTACTCCGGGACAAGGGGGGTGGGGTTGTTCTTC
CASSYSGTRGVGLFF
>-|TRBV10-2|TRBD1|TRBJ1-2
TGCGCCAGCGCACAGACAGGGGGCTATGGCTACACCTTC
CASAQTGGYGYTF
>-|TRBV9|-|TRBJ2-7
TGTGCCAGCAGCGTAGGGGCGGTAGTTGACGAGCAGTACTTC
CASSVGAVVDEQYF
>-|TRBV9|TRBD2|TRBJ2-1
TGTGCCAGCAGCACTCAACCCGGGACTAGCGGGAGGAATGAGCAGTTCTTC
CASSTQPGTSGRNEQFF
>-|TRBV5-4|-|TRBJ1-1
TGTGCCAGCAGCTTGGAATTTCAGGGAATCCCTACTGAAGCTTTCTTT
CASSLEFQGIPTEAFF
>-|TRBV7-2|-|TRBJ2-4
TGTGCCAGCAGCTTAGTAGGTACCGGGGCCAAAAACATTCAGTACTTC
CASSLVGTGAKNIQYF
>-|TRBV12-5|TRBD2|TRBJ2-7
TGTGCTAGTGGTTCCAGCGGGAGCCCGACCTACGAGCAGTACTTC
CASGSSGSPTYEQYF
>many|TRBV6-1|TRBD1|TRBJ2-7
TGTGCCAGCAGTGCCGGGACAGGGGGCTCCTACGAGCAGTACTTC
CASSAGTGGSYEQYF
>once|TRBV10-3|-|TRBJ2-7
TGTGCCATCAGTGAGGCCTCCACGTTTTCGGAAGTTAGTTACGAGCAGTACTTC
CAISEASTFSEVSYEQYF
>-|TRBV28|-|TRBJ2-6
TGTGCCAGCAGTCCCGGACGGCTAAGGTCTGGGGCCAACGTCCTGACTTTC
CASSPGRLRSGANVLTF
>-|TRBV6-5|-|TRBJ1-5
TGTGCCAGCAGTTACAGTAGCAATCAGCCCCAGCATTTT
CASSYSSNQPQHF
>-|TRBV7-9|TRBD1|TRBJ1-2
TGTGCCAGCAGCGCGACAGGGACCAACTATGGCTACACCTTC
CASSATGTNYGYTF
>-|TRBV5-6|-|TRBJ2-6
TGTGCCAGCAGCTCAAGTCTGAGCTCTGGGGCCAACGTCCTGACTTTC
CASSSSLSSGANVLTF
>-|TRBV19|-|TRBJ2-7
TGTGCCAGTAGTATAGGCCCCGGGAGCTACGAGCAGTACTTC
CASSIGPGSYEQYF
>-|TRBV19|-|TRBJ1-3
TGTGCCAGTAGTGATCGGGGAAACACCATATATTTT
CASSDRGNTIYF
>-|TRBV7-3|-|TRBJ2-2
TGTGCCAGCAGCTTAATCGCGGCCACCGGGGAGCTGTTTTTT
CASSLIAATGELFF
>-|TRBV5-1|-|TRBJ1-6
TGCGCCAGCAGCTCTCGCGGGGGGAGCTCCTATAATTCACCCCTCCACTTT
CASSSRGGSSYNSPLHF
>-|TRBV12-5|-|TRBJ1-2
TGTGCTAGTGGTCCTCCCCTTCACGATTCCTATGGCTACACCTTC
CASGPPLHDSYGYTF
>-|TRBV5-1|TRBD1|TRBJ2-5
TGCGCCAGCAGCAGGGACAGGACGTACCAAGAGACCCAGTACTTC
CASSRDRTYQETQYF
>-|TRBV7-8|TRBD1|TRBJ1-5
TGTGCCAGCAGCCCGTACAGGGGCCGTAGCAATCAGCCCCAGCATTTT
CASSPYRGRSNQPQHF
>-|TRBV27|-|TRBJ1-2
TGTGCCAGCAGTCCCGGACAAGGAGGCCTCTTGGGGGGCTACACCTTC
CASSPGQGGLLGGYTF
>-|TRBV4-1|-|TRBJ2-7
TGCGCCAGCAGCCAAGATTATTCGGCGCACTACGGGCAGTACTTC
CASSQDYSAHYGQYF
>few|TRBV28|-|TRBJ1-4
TGTGCCAGCAGTAGGCAGACTAGGGAAAAACTGTTTTTT
CASSRQTREKLFF
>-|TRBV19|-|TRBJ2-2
TGTGCCAGTAGTATCCCGACAGGCACCGGGGAGCTGTTTTTT
CASSIPTGTGELFF
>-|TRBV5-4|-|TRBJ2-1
TGTGCCAGCAGCTCTCAGGGCTCCTACAATGAGCAGTTCTTC
CASSSQGSYNEQFF
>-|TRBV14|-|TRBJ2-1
TGTGCCAGCAGTCCTCCCATAGCGGCCTCCTACAATGAGCAGTTCTTC
CASSPPIAASYNEQFF
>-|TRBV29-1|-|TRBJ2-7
TGCAGCGTTGTAGGAGGGTCGGGGAGGTCCGAGCAGTACTTC
CSVVGGSGRSEQYF
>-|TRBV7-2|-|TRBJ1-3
TGTGCCAGCAGCTTAGGAGACAGCTACTCTGGAAACACCATATATTTT
CASSLGDSYSGNTIYF
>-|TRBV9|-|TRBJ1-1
TGTGCCTCCCGACGGGAGGAGAACACTGAAGCTTTCTTT
CASRREENTEAFF
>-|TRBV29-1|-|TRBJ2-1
TGCAGCGTTGTTGGTGGCAGGGTGGGAAATGAGCAGTTCTTC
CSVVGGRVGNEQFF
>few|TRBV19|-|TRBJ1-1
TGTGCCAGTAGTAGCTGGGGGCGGAACACTGAAGCTTTCTTT
CASSSWGRNTEAFF
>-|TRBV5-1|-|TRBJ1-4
TGCGCCAGCAGCTTGACAGTTTGGTCAACTAATGAAAAACTGTTTTTT
CASSLTVWSTNEKLFF
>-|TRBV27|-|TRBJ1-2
TGTGCCAGCAGTTTCGGGCTCGGTGGCTATGGCTACACCTTC
CASSFGLGGYGYTF
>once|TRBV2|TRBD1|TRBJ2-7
TGTGCCAGCAGACCCGGGACAGGAATAGGGTCCTACGAGCAGTACTTC
CASRPGTGIGSYEQYF
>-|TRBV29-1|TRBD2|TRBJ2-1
TGCAGCGGTCGGGAGGCCCGAGGGATCAATGAGCAGTTCTTC
CSGREARGINEQFF
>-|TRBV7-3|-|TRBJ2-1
TGTGCCAGCAGCTTAGAGCGCAGCTCCTACAATGAGCAGTTCTTC
CASSLERSSYNEQFF
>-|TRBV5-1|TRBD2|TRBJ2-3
TGCGCCAGCAGCCGGGGGACTAGCGACTCCACAGATACGCAGTATTTT
CASSRGTSDSTDTQYF
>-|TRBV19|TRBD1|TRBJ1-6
TGTGCCAGTAGTACGACAGGGATGTTTTCTTATAATTCACCCCTCCACTTT
CASSTTGMFSYNSPLHF